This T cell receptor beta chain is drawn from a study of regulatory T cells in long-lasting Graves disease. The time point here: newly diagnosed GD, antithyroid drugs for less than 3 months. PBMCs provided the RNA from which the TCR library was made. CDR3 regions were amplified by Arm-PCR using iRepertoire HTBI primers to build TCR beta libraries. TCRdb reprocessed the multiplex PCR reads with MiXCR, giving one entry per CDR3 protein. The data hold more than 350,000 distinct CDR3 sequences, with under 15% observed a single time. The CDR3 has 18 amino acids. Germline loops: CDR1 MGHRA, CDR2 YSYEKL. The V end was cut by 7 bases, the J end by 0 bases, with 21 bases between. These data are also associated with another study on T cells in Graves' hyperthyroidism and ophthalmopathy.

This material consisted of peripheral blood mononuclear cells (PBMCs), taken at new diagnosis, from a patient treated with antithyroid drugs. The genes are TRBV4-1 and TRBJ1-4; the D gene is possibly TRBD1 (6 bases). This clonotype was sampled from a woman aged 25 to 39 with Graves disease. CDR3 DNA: TGCGCCAGCAAATGGAGACCTGGACAGATAGCAACTAATGAAAAACTGTTTTTT. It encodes CASKWRPGQIATNEKLFF.